Listed below are T cell receptor beta chains from one sample, sequenced in a study of blood T cell repertoires in COVID-19. Assay: immunoSEQ multiplex PCR; the TCRdb copy retains only in-frame clones and omits some. The table lists under 200,000 clones, 90% of them singletons. Sequencing input: peripheral blood. The receptor set was obtained from a man aged 50-60 years with acute or convalescent COVID-19. CDR3s include the opening cysteine and the closing phenylalanine or tryptophan. Fields, in order: D gene, J gene, V gene, clone size, CDR3 DNA, CDR3 protein. D genes are given only for firm matches. Where a row states a size, it is once, few, many or the class of an expanded clone; other rows omit it.

TRBD1,TRBJ1-4,TRBV11-2,NA,TGTGCCAGCAGCCCGAGACGGGGACAGAACGAAAAACTGTTTTTT,CASSPRRGQNEKLFF
TRBD1,TRBJ2-1,TRBV25-1,once,TGTGCCAGCAGTGAATCAGGGGGAATATTAGCCGTGAAGGGGCAGTTCTTC,CASSESGGILAVKGQFF
NA,TRBJ1-4,TRBV25-1,NA,TGTGCCAGCAGCCCTTCGGGGCAGGGGACTGAAAAACTGTTTTTT,CASSPSGQGTEKLFF
TRBD2,TRBJ2-3,TRBV27,NA,TGTGCCAGCAGTCTCCTAGCGGGAGGGCCCGCAGATACGCAGTATTTT,CASSLLAGGPADTQYF
NA,TRBJ1-1,TRBV4-2,few,TGTGCCAGCAGCCAAGACGGGGGGAGGGCTGAAGCTTTCTTT,CASSQDGGRAEAFF
NA,TRBJ1-4,TRBV5-4,NA,TGTGCCAGCAGCTCAAGACTTGCAACTAATGAAAAACTGTTTTTT,CASSSRLATNEKLFF
NA,TRBJ2-5,TRBV6-1,NA,TGTGCCAGCAGTGAAGACAGTCGAGAGACCCAGTACTTC,CASSEDSRETQYF
TRBD1,TRBJ2-2,TRBV19,NA,TGTGCCAGTAGTATTTCCCCTCGACAGGGGATGAACACCGGGGAGCTGTTTTTT,CASSISPRQGMNTGELFF
NA,TRBJ1-6,TRBV6-1,NA,TGTGCCAGCAATACAGAACAAACTTCACCCCTCCACTTT,CASNTEQTSPLHF
TRBD1,TRBJ2-7,TRBV20-1,NA,TGCAGTGCTAGTCCCGGGACAGGGGGAGAAGAGCAGTACTTC,CSASPGTGGEEQYF
NA,TRBJ2-3,TRBV6-1,NA,TGTGCCAGCAGTGAATGGCAGGCAATTTGGCGCACAGATACGCAGTATTTT,CASSEWQAIWRTDTQYF
TRBD1,TRBJ1-5,TRBV7-2,once,TGTGCCAGCAGCTCGGACAGGGGTCACGGTCAGCCCCAGCATTTT,CASSSDRGHGQPQHF
NA,TRBJ1-5,TRBV10-2,NA,TGCGCCAGCAGTGTCGGGCAGGGGCCCCAGCATTTT,CASSVGQGPQHF
TRBD2,TRBJ2-1,TRBV2,NA,TGTGCCAGCAGTGAACGGGGACTAGGGGAGCAGTTCTTC,CASSERGLGEQFF
NA,TRBJ1-1,TRBV18,NA,TGTGCCAGCACACTCGGGGTGAACACTGAAGCTTTCTTT,CASTLGVNTEAFF
TRBD1,TRBJ1-6,TRBV4-1,NA,TGCGCCAGCAGCCCCGGACAGGAAAGGTCACCCCTCCACTTT,CASSPGQERSPLHF
NA,TRBJ2-3,TRBV4-2,NA,TGTGCCAGCAGCCAAAACTCGCTAAGCACAGATACGCAGTATTTT,CASSQNSLSTDTQYF
TRBD1,TRBJ1-3,TRBV5-8,NA,TGTGCCAGCAGCTTGACAGGGGGCTACGGTTCAGCTGGAAACACCATATATTTT,CASSLTGGYGSAGNTIYF
NA,TRBJ1-3,TRBV6-1,NA,TGTGCCAGCAGTGAAAGCCTCTATAGAAACACCATATATTTT,CASSESLYRNTIYF
TRBD2,TRBJ2-1,TRBV24-1,NA,TGTGCCACCAGTGAACCTAGCGGGGGTGATGAGCAGTTCTTC,CATSEPSGGDEQFF
NA,TRBJ2-2,TRBV20-1,NA,TGCAGTGCGCGGGCGACCGGGGAGCTGTTTTTT,CSARATGELFF
TRBD1,TRBJ2-5,TRBV4-1,NA,TGCGCCAGCAGCCAGACCTGGACAGGGCCGGGAACCCAGTACTTC,CASSQTWTGPGTQYF
NA,TRBJ2-1,TRBV25-1,NA,TGTGCCAGCAGTGAATCGGGGAAGAGCTCCTACAATGAGCAGTTCTTC,CASSESGKSSYNEQFF
TRBD2,TRBJ2-7,TRBV5-1,NA,TGCGCCAGCAGAGTCGGACTAGCGGCGTCCTACGAGCAGTACTTC,CASRVGLAASYEQYF
TRBD2,TRBJ2-5,TRBV3-1/TRBV3-2,NA,TGTGCCAGCAGCCTCGGACTAGTCCAAGAGACCCAGTACTTC,CASSLGLVQETQYF
TRBD1,TRBJ1-1,TRBV5-4,NA,TGTGCCAGCAGCCTACAGGGGACGGCTGAAGCTTTCTTT,CASSLQGTAEAFF
TRBD1,TRBJ2-5,TRBV29-1,once,TGCAGCGTTGAAGTCGGACAGGGGGTACGGGAGACCCAGTACTTC,CSVEVGQGVRETQYF
NA,TRBJ2-3,TRBV5-4,NA,TGTGCCAGCAGGTCAAGCGGCACAGATACGCAGTATTTT,CASRSSGTDTQYF
NA,TRBJ1-5,TRBV2,NA,TGTGCCAGCACCAGTGGCAGATATCAGCCCCAGCATTTT,CASTSGRYQPQHF
NA,TRBJ1-1,TRBV27,NA,TGTGCCAGCAGTCTCCTTGACAGAGGCTCTGAAGCTTTCTTT,CASSLLDRGSEAFF